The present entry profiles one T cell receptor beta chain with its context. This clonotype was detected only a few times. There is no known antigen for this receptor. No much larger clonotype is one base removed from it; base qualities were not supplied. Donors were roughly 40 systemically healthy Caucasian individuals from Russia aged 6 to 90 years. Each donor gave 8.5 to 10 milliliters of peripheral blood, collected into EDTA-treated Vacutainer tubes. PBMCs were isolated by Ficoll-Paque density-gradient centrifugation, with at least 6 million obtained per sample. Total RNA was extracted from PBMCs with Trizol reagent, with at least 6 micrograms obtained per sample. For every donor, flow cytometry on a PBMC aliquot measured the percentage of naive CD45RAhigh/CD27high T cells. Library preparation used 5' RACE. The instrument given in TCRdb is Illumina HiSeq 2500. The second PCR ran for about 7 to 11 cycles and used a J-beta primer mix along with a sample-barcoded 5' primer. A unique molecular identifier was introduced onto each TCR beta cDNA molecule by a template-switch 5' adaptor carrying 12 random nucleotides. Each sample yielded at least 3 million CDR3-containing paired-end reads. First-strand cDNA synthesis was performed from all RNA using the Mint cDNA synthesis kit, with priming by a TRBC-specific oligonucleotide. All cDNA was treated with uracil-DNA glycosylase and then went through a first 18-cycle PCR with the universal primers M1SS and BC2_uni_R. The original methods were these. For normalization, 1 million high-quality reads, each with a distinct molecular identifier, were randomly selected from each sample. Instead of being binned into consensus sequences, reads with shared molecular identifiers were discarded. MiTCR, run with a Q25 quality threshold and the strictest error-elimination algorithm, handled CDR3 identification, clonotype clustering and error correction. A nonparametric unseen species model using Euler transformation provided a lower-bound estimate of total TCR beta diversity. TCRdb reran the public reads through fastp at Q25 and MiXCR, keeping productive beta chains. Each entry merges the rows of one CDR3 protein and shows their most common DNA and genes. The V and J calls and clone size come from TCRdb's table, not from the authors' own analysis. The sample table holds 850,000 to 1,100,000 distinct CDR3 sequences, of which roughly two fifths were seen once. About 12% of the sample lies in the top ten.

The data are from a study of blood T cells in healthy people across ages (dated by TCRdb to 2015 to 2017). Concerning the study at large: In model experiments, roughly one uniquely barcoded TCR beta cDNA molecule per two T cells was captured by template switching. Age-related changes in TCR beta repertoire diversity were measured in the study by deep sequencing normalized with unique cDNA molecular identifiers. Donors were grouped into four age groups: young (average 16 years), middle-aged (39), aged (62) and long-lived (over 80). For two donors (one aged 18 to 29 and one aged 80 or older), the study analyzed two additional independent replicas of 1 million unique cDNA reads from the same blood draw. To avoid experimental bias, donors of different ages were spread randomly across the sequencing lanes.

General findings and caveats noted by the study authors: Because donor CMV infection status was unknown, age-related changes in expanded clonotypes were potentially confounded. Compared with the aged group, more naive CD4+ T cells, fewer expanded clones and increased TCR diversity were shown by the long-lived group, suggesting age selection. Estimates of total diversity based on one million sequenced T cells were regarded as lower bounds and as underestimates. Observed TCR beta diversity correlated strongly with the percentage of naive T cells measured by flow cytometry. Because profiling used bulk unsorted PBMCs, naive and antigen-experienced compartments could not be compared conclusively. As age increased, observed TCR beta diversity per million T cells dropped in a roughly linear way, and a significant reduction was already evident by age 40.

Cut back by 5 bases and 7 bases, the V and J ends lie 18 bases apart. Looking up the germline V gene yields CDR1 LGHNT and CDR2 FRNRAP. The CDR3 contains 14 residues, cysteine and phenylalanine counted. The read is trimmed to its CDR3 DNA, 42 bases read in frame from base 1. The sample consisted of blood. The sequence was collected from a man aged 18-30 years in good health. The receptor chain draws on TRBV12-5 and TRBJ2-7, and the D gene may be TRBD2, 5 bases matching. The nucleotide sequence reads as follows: TGTGCTAGTGGTCCTCCGACGGCGACGGGAGAGCAGTACTTC. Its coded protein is CASGPPTATGEQYF.